This paragraph reports one TCR beta chain. Its specificity is not known. This specimen comes from a study of OX40 agonist ivuxolimab in advanced cancers. Study conclusions and caveats: No antigen was identified for the clonally expanded peripheral T cells. There were, on average, more expanded clones in CD8+ T cells than in CD4+.

Sequencing used immunoSEQ multiplex PCR; TCRdb keeps in-frame clones, though not all of them. Here the sample spans about 30,000 clones, about nine tenths being singletons. CDR1 and CDR2 (germline): SGHTA, FQGTGA. V dropped 5 bases and J dropped 0; count of bases not matched to a gene: 9. The length of the CDR3 is 16 residues. This specimen consisted of CD4+ or CD8+ T cells sorted from blood, obtained in a trial of the OX40 agonist ivuxolimab. V gene TRBV7-3 combines with J gene TRBJ2-7, with 8 bases identical to TRBD2. The sequence was collected from an adult with an advanced solid tumor such as melanoma, head and neck, liver or kidney cancer. The DNA of the CDR3 is TGTGCCAGCAGCCCGGGGGGGCCCCCCAGCTCCTACGAGCAGTACGTC. Protein sequence: CASSPGGPPSSYEQYV.